Following are 24 T cell receptor beta chains from one sample sequenced in a study of blood T cells in healthy people across ages. The authors ran a second PCR of about 6 to 12 cycles using a sample-barcoded 5' primer and a J-beta primer mix. TCRdb re-derived calls from the 5' RACE reads in MiXCR, one entry per CDR3 protein. Of 1.5 million or so distinct CDR3 sequences listed, roughly 43% are singletons. Sequenced sample: blood. The receptors were gathered from a young woman in good health.

This clonotype was found once. The rearrangement joins TRBV7-2 to TRBJ2-4; 11 bases are shared with TRBD1. The J call is doubtful: the DNA matches TRBJ2-7 better. The CDR3 runs to 16 residues. In germline, CDR1 is SGHTA, CDR2 FQGNSA. CDR3 DNA sequence: TGTGCCAGCAGCTTTTCTGGGACAGGGGGTGGATACGAGCAGTACTTC. This translates into CASSFSGTGGGYEQYF.

The CDR3 DNA reads TGTGCCAGCAGCTTAAGCGGGGGAAAAGCTTTCTTT. This sequence encodes CASSLSGGKAFF. This chain connects TRBV11-2 to TRBJ1-1; maybe TRBD1 (5 bases). Trimming removed 2 bases from V and 9 bases from J, with 10 bases in between. Germline CDR1 is SGHAT and CDR2 is FQNNGV. The length of the CDR3 is 12 residues.

The genes are TRBV20-1 and TRBJ1-5, with 7 bases identical to TRBD1. V lost 4 bases to trimming and J lost 4 bases; unmatched junction nucleotides: 7. Looked up from germline, CDR1 is DFQATT and CDR2 is SNEGSKA (reference sequence). CDR3 size: 14 residues. CDR3 protein: CSAIGQGGNQPQHF. The CDR3 nucleotides read TGCAGTGCTATTGGGCAGGGGGGTAATCAGCCCCAGCATTTT.

This clonotype was seen more than once but under ten times. This sequence joins TRBV10-3 and TRBJ1-2; D is unclear. The CDR3 runs to 13 residues. V was pared by 7 bases and J by 4 bases, with 13 bases between. Germline CDR1 and CDR2: ENHRY and SYGVKD. CDR3 residues: CAITSAEPYGYTF. The CDR3 DNA sequence: TGTGCCATCACTAGCGCTGAACCCTATGGCTACACCTTC.

J is TRBJ2-1 and V is TRBV6-2 or TRBV6-3; TRBD1 might be the D (6 bases). This CDR3 spans 16 amino acids. V lost 7 bases and J lost 5, with 21 bases in between. CDR1 is MNHEY, CDR2 SVGEGT, per germline. The CDR3 DNA follows: TGTGCCAGCACCCAGGGGCGACCTCAATCTAACAATGAGCAGTTCTTC. It codes for CASTQGRPQSNNEQFF.

This clonotype was counted between two and nine times. This sequence joins TRBV27 and TRBJ1-2, with 7 bases identical to TRBD1. V dropped 9 bases and J dropped 3; count of bases not matched to a gene: 4. CDR1 MNHEY and CDR2 SMNVEV come from the germline V gene (reference sequence). This CDR3 has 12 residues. The CDR3: CARRDSYYGYTF. CDR3 DNA sequence: TGTGCCAGAAGGGACAGCTACTATGGCTACACCTTC.

V gene TRBV4-3 combines with J gene TRBJ2-1, with TRBD2 matching over 11 bases. J gave up 4 bases and V 0 bases, and 5 bases lay outside the gene matches. The CDR3 is 17 residues long. Per the germline V gene, CDR1 is LGHNA and CDR2 is YSLEER. This chain's CDR3 is CASSQEFGLAGYNEQFF. In nucleotides, the CDR3 is TGCGCCAGCAGCCAAGAGTTCGGACTAGCGGGTTACAATGAGCAGTTCTTC.

This clonotype was observed a few times. The CDR3 loop is CASSLTREDGNNEQFF. Written as DNA, the CDR3 is TGTGCCAGCAGCTTAACTAGGGAGGATGGGAACAATGAGCAGTTCTTC. The V call is TRBV7-6, the J call TRBJ2-1; weak D call: TRBD2 (6 bases). The CDR3 length is 16 residues. Germline CDR1 is SGHVS and CDR2 is FNYEAQ. The V and J ends lost 2 bases and 5 bases respectively, with 16 bases between them.

This clonotype has only a few counts. The chain's CDR3 is CASTLTSGDYNEQFF. The CDR3, as DNA: TGTGCCAGCACCCTAACTAGCGGAGATTACAATGAGCAGTTCTTC. The rearrangement uses TRBV28 and TRBJ2-1; 8 bases map to TRBD2. With V trimmed by 7 bases and J by 4 bases, 9 bases remained unmatched. Germline CDR1 MDHEN, CDR2 SYDVKM. CDR3 length: 15 residues.

V is TRBV9 and J is TRBJ2-7; 7 bases line up with TRBD2. Germline loops: CDR1 SGDLS, CDR2 YYNGEE. V shed 0 bases and J 1 base; nucleotides not matched to a gene: 4. This CDR3 has 15 residues. The CDR3 reads CASSVDAGGSYEQYF. CDR3 in DNA: TGTGCCAGCAGCGTAGATGCCGGGGGGTCCTACGAGCAGTACTTC.

In this sample, this clonotype turned up a few times. This rearrangement joins TRBV13 to TRBJ2-3; 7 bases align to TRBD1. The CDR3 sequence is 14 residues long. Germline V gives CDR1 PRHDT, CDR2 FYEKMQ (reference sequence). The J segment lost 13 bases and the V segment lost 1 base, leaving 11 bases of the junction unmatched. CDR3 residues: CASSLESGTVKKYF. The CDR3 bases are TGTGCCAGCAGCTTAGAATCTGGGACAGTCAAGAAGTATTTT.

The V and J genes are TRBV12-3 or TRBV12-4 and TRBJ1-5; a weak D match, TRBD1 (5 bases). The length of the CDR3 is 13 residues. Trimming stripped 10 bases from V and 4 bases from J, with 14 bases between. CDR3 protein: CATNRDPNQPQHF. The CDR3 DNA is TGTGCCACGAACCGGGACCCTAATCAGCCCCAGCATTTT.

This clonotype appeared a few times. The J gene is TRBJ2-5, the V gene TRBV7-2; D gene unclear. CDR3 size: 15 residues. CDR1 SGHTA and CDR2 FQGNSA come from the germline V gene. V was pared by 1 base and J by 5 bases, with 14 bases between. The CDR3 region is CASSLGLGNKETQYF. The DNA for the CDR3 is TGTGCCAGCAGCTTAGGGCTCGGTAATAAGGAGACCCAGTACTTC. The variable domain in full, with the rest retrieved from reference TRBV7-2 and TRBJ2-5, is GAGVSQSPSNKVTEKGKDVELRCDPISGHTALYWYRQSLGQGLEFLIYFQGNSAPDKSGLPSDRFSAERTGGSVSTLTIQRTQQEDSAVYLCASSLGLGNKETQYFGPGTRLLVL.

Turning to this clonotype: Just one base apart from a much larger clone, this may be a read error. The V call is TRBV4-3, the J call TRBJ2-1; D is unclear. This CDR3 is built from 13 residues. Germline-derived CDR1 and CDR2 are LGHNA and YSLEER. This chain's CDR3 is CASSQETYTEQFF. In DNA form, the CDR3 reads TGCGCCAGCAGCCAAGAAACTTACACTGAGCAGTTCTTC.

This clonotype was seen a few times. The rearrangement uses TRBV7-6 and TRBJ1-1; D unclear. The V gene lost 5 bases and the J gene lost 10 bases, with 17 bases spanning the gap. This CDR3 has 13 amino acids. CDR1 and CDR2 (germline): SGHVS, FNYEAQ. CDR3 in DNA: TGTGCCAGCAGCCAACTTTGGGGTTCAGGAGCTTTCTTT. Translated, it gives CASSQLWGSGAFF.

V gene TRBV4-3 combines with J gene TRBJ2-1; D is uncertain. Germline CDR1 LGHNA, CDR2 YSLEER. This CDR3 is 13 amino acids long. Trimming cost V 1 base and J 8 bases, with 9 bases left between them. DNA of the CDR3: TGCGCCAGCAGCCAAGGGCTGTGGGATGAGCAGTTCTTC. It yields the protein CASSQGLWDEQFF.

The sample holds a few counts of this clonotype. This chain uses TRBV3-1 with TRBJ2-7, with TRBD1 matching over 10 bases. The CDR3 contains 14 residues. The J segment lost 5 bases and the V segment lost 5 bases, leaving 6 bases of the junction unmatched. The germline V gene encodes CDR1 LGHDT and CDR2 YNNKEL (reference sequence). CDR3 sequence reads: CASSARDRGHEQYF. CDR3 in DNA: TGTGCCAGCAGCGCGCGGGACAGGGGACACGAGCAGTACTTC.

This clonotype was observed a handful of times. The chain employs TRBV3-1 and TRBJ2-5, with no clear D. CDR1 LGHDT and CDR2 YNNKEL come from the germline V gene (reference sequence). There are 14 residues in the CDR3. Trimming shortened V by 0 bases and J by 11 bases, and 16 bases separated the two germline ends. The CDR3 reads CASSQDLLYEEQYF. CDR3 in DNA: TGTGCCAGCAGCCAAGATCTTCTGTATGAAGAGCAGTACTTC.

Turning to this clonotype: An end of the junction differs from the germline gene, which may be a read error. CDR3 loop: CASSPRGALADTRYF. The CDR3 bases are TGTGCCAGCAGCCCCCGGGGCGCATTGGCAGATACGCGGTATTTT. The chain recombines TRBV14 with TRBJ2-3; D tentatively fits TRBD1 or TRBD2 (5 bases each). The germline V gene encodes CDR1 SGHDN and CDR2 FVKESK. This CDR3 has 15 amino acids.

The J gene is TRBJ2-2, the V gene TRBV7-2; 11 bases agree with TRBD2. Germline values: CDR1 SGHTA, CDR2 FQGNSA. V was clipped by 3 bases and J by 4 bases; unmatched bases: 4. The CDR3 is made up of 16 amino acids. The CDR3, as DNA: TGTGCCAGCAGCTTCCGACTAGCGGGGATCACCGGGGAGCTGTTTTTT. It encodes CASSFRLAGITGELFF.

V and J are TRBV20-1 and TRBJ2-7; tentatively, D is TRBD1 (5 bases). Germline CDR1 reads DFQATT; CDR2 reads SNEGSKA (reference sequence). The germline V and J ends were trimmed by 0 bases and 1 base, with 13 bases remaining between them. The CDR3 length is 15 residues. The CDR3 DNA is TGCAGTGCTAGAGATCCCCAGGGCCCGTCCTACGAGCAGTACTTC. This translates into CSARDPQGPSYEQYF.

V gene TRBV24-1 combines with J gene TRBJ2-7, with TRBD1 identical over 8 bases. Losses at the gene ends were 2 bases for V and 3 bases for J; bases not matched to a gene: 5. There are 15 residues in the CDR3. Germline CDR1 reads KGHDR; CDR2 reads SFDVKD. CDR3: CATSDYGQGRYEQYF. CDR3 coding DNA: TGTGCCACCAGTGATTACGGACAGGGACGCTACGAGCAGTACTTC.

This rearrangement joins TRBV6-5 to TRBJ1-2; D is perhaps TRBD1 (5 bases). CDR3 size: 13 residues. The V end lost 2 bases, the J end lost 4 bases, and 8 bases lay between the germline ends. From germline, CDR1 is MNHEY and CDR2 SVGAGI. The CDR3 coding sequence is TGTGCCAGCAGTTACGGGGGATCCTATGGCTACACCTTC. This translates into CASSYGGSYGYTF.

A single count supports this clonotype. The junction departs from germline at one end; a sequencing error may be responsible. The V call is TRBV7-7, the J call TRBJ2-7; 8 bases agree with TRBD2. Near its end, the DNA agrees better with TRBJ2-5, so the J call may be wrong. Germline assignment: CDR1 SSHAT and CDR2 FNYEAQ (reference sequence). The CDR3 covers 16 residues. The CDR3 loop is CASSLTQRGGRETQYF. The CDR3 DNA sequence: TGTGCTAGCAGCTTAACTCAACGGGGGGGGCGAGAGACCCAGTACTTC.